This section outlines one T cell receptor beta chain sequence together with its context. The source of the sample is a study of identical twins. J gave up 2 bases and V 3 bases, and 13 bases lay outside the gene matches. CDR3 size: 16 residues. Germline CDR1 reads GTSNPN; CDR2 reads SVGIG (reference sequence). TCRdb fed the 5' RACE reads into MiXCR, producing one record per CDR3 protein. The sample has about 720,000 distinct CDR3 sequences, less than 10% seen once; the top ten hold approximately 0.89%. These data also featured in a second study, about yellow fever vaccine responses in identical twins.

V usage is TRBV30 and J usage is TRBJ2-7; 7 bases line up with TRBD1. The sequenced material came from PBMCs. The sequence was collected from a woman aged 18-35 years in good health. CDR3 sequence: CAWRDLGTAKPYEQYF. In nucleotides, the CDR3 is TGTGCCTGGAGGGACCTCGGGACAGCCAAGCCCTACGAGCAGTACTTC.